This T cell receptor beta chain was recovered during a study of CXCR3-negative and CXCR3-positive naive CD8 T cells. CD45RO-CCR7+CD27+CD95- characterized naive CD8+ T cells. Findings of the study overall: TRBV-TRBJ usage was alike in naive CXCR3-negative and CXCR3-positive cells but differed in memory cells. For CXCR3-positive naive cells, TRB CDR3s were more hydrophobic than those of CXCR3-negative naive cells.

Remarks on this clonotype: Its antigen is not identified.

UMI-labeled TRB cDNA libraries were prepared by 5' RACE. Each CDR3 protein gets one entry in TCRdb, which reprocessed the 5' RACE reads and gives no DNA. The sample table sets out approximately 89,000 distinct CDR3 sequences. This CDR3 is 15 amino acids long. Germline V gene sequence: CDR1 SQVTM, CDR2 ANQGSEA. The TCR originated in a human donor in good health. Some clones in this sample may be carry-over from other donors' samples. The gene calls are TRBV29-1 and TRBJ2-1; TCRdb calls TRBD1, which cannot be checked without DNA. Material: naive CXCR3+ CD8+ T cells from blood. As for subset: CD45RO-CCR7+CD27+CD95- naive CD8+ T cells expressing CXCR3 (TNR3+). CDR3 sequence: CSVEGITRGYNEQFF.